The 26 T cell receptor beta chains below come from one sample, sequenced in a study of T cells after yellow fever vaccination. TCRdb processed the 5' RACE reads anew with MiXCR; each CDR3 protein has one entry. The table has 60,000 to 85,000 distinct CDR3 sequences, 5% to 8% seen once. Sequenced here: CD8+ T cells sorted from PBMCs, sampled roughly 46 days after the first yellow fever vaccination. Receptors were obtained from a man younger than 30 who received the YFV17D yellow fever vaccine.

The chain links TRBV7-8 to TRBJ2-5, with D perhaps TRBD2 (7 bases). With 5 bases removed from V and 4 bases from J, the gap between germline ends came to 26 bases. Germline lookup yields CDR1 SGHVS and CDR2 FQNEAQ. CDR3 length: 18 residues. CDR3 loop: CASSRGGRHPPGAETQYF. CDR3 DNA sequence: TGTGCCAGCAGCCGGGGAGGGAGGCACCCTCCGGGGGCAGAGACCCAGTACTTC.

This clonotype was detected many times. The chain employs TRBV4-3 and TRBJ2-2, with TRBD2 matching over 8 bases. The CDR3 consists of 16 residues. V trimming: 0 bases; J trimming: 5 bases; junction bases outside the gene matches: 5. Germline CDR1 is LGHNA and CDR2 is YSLEER. DNA for the CDR3: TGCGCCAGCAGCCAAGACCGGGGGGGTTGGACCGGGGAGCTGTTTTTT. Amino acids: CASSQDRGGWTGELFF.

This clonotype was detected many times. The J gene is TRBJ2-1, the V gene TRBV5-1; D is ambiguous. Germline CDR1 is SGHRS and CDR2 is YFSETQ. This CDR3 spans 15 amino acids. Trimming removed 0 bases at V and 2 bases at J, with 9 bases between. CDR3 region: CASSLAGQAYNEQFF. The CDR3 region has the DNA TGCGCCAGCAGCTTGGCGGGTCAGGCCTACAATGAGCAGTTCTTC.

For this clonotype: A much larger clone differs from this one at a single base, so this may be a read error. The CDR3, as DNA: TGTTCCAGCACCCTGGTCCCGTTCCGGCCCGGGGAGCTGTTTTTT. This encodes CSSTLVPFRPGELFF. This chain uses TRBV6-5 with TRBJ2-2; D unclear. Per germline, CDR1 MNHEY and CDR2 SVGAGI. The CDR3 consists of 15 residues.

This clonotype has more than one count but fewer than ten. This chain uses TRBV15 with TRBJ2-7; 8 bases match TRBD1. V was clipped by 5 bases and J by 3 bases; unmatched bases: 9. The CDR3 runs 15 residues. In germline, CDR1 is LNHNV, CDR2 YYDKDF (reference sequence). CDR3 DNA: TGTGCCACCAGCGCCCCGAGACAGGGGATCTACGAGCAGTACTTC. Its protein is CATSAPRQGIYEQYF.

The V call is TRBV4-1, the J call TRBJ2-1, with 8 positions matching TRBD2. The germline gives CDR1 MGHRA, CDR2 YSYEKL. V was clipped by 0 bases and J by 9 bases; unmatched bases: 10. The CDR3 is 16 amino acids. In DNA, the CDR3 is TGCGCCAGCAGCCAAGAGGCGGCGGGGGGTGCGTTTGAGCAGTTCTTC. It specifies CASSQEAAGGAFEQFF.

The V gene is TRBV15, the J gene TRBJ1-1; D is uncertain. Between the trimmed V and J ends, which lost 0 bases and 3 bases, there was a span of 11 bases. CDR3 length: 15 amino acids. CDR1 is LNHNV, CDR2 YYDKDF, per germline (reference sequence). The CDR3 DNA follows: TGTGCCACCAGCAGAGAGAAGGGTTGGGACACTGAAGCTTTCTTT. Translated, it gives CATSREKGWDTEAFF.

Regarding this clonotype: A much bigger clone sits one base away, suggesting this may be a read error. In DNA, the CDR3 is TGTGCCAGCAGCTTAGTACTAGCGGGGTTCAATGAGCAGTTCTTC. It specifies CASSLVLAGFNEQFF. V gene TRBV7-9 combines with J gene TRBJ2-1; 10 bases map to TRBD2. Trimming removed 1 base from V and 6 bases from J; junction bases left unmatched: 3. The germline gives CDR1 SEHNR, CDR2 FQNEAQ (reference sequence). CDR3 length: 15 residues.

This clonotype has more than one count but fewer than ten. The chain links TRBV5-1 to TRBJ2-6; a possible D gene is TRBD2 (6 bases). Germline V gene data show CDR1 as SGHRS and CDR2 as YFSETQ. This CDR3 has 16 residues. Deletions cut 6 bases from V and 1 base from J, with 14 bases between. CDR3 sequence (DNA): TGCGCCAGCAAGGAGGGGTTATTGTCTGGGGCCAACGTCCTGACTTTC. Protein sequence: CASKEGLLSGANVLTF.

This clonotype was recorded many times. The chain couples TRBV10-3 to TRBJ1-1; perhaps TRBD1 as D (6 bases). The CDR3 is 12 amino acids. CDR1 and CDR2 from the germline V gene are ENHRY and SYGVKD. The V and J ends lost 9 bases and 6 bases respectively, with 14 bases between them. As DNA, the CDR3 is TGTGCCATACGGGACAATGCCCCTGAAGCTTTCTTT. Protein: CAIRDNAPEAFF.

This clonotype was found a few times. This chain links TRBV6-1 with TRBJ2-1; no clear D gene. V gave up 6 bases and J gave up 0 bases, with 12 bases separating them. Germline values: CDR1 MNHNS, CDR2 SASEGT. The CDR3 is 15 residues long. This CDR3 is CASSPPPSSYNEQFF. The CDR3 DNA reads TGTGCCAGCAGCCCTCCCCCGAGCTCCTACAATGAGCAGTTCTTC.

This clonotype has ten or more counts. The chain employs TRBV18 and TRBJ2-7, with D uncertain. The V end lost 3 bases, the J end lost 2 bases, and 14 bases lay between the germline ends. Germline-derived CDR1 and CDR2 are KGHSH and LQKENI. The CDR3 loop spans 15 amino acids. CDR3 residues: CASSPNEYAPYEQYV. CDR3 bases: TGTGCCAGCTCACCGAACGAGTACGCTCCCTACGAGCAGTACGTC.

This clonotype was recorded at least ten times. The rearrangement uses TRBV20-1 and TRBJ2-3; D is uncertain. Germline V gives CDR1 DFQATT, CDR2 SNEGSKA (reference sequence). CDR3 length: 13 residues. V was cut by 6 bases and J by 7 bases, with 17 bases left in between. CDR3 in amino acids: CSAFKGDAYTQYF. The CDR3 coding sequence is TGCAGTGCGTTTAAGGGCGATGCATATACGCAGTATTTT.

The rearrangement joins TRBV12-5 to TRBJ1-5, with D tentatively TRBD1 (5 bases). This CDR3 contains 16 residues. CDR1 and CDR2 (germline): LGHNT, FRNRAP. The CDR3 here is CVSGLVWDGDFQPQHF. In nucleotides, the CDR3 is TGTGTCAGTGGTTTGGTGTGGGACGGGGATTTTCAGCCCCAGCATTTT.

This clonotype came up a few times. The chain employs TRBV6-5 and TRBJ2-7, with D possibly being TRBD2 (6 bases). This CDR3 has 15 residues. Trimming removed 2 bases from V and 8 bases from J, with 19 bases in between. In germline, CDR1 is MNHEY, CDR2 SVGAGI. CDR3 loop: CASSYGQAGVSQQYF. The CDR3 DNA follows: TGTGCCAGCAGTTACGGCCAAGCGGGCGTCTCTCAGCAGTACTTC.

This clonotype has ten or more counts. V usage is TRBV12-3 or TRBV12-4 and J usage is TRBJ1-1, with D tentatively TRBD1 (6 bases). Trimming left V 6 bases short and J 1 base short, with 12 bases between. The CDR3 sequence is 14 residues long. CDR3 sequence: CASSPGGANTEAFF. The CDR3 bases are TGTGCCAGCAGCCCGGGGGGGGCGAACACTGAAGCTTTCTTT.

This clonotype was detected many times. The genes are TRBV6-6 and TRBJ2-5; a possible D gene is TRBD1 (5 bases). The CDR3 loop spans 11 amino acids. Trimming removed 7 bases from V and 4 bases from J, with 7 bases in between. Germline assignment: CDR1 MNHNY and CDR2 SVGAGI (reference sequence). DNA for the CDR3: TGTGCCAGCACCCAGGGAGAGACCCAGTACTTC. The encoded protein is CASTQGETQYF.

This clonotype was counted between two and nine times. This chain uses TRBV4-3 with TRBJ1-2; a weak D match, TRBD1 (6 bases). The germline V gene encodes CDR1 LGHNA and CDR2 YSLEER. There are 16 residues in the CDR3. The ends were cut back, 0 bases at V and 3 bases at J, with 14 bases in the middle. The DNA for the CDR3 is TGCGCCAGCAGCCAAGAAGCGGGGGCGCGGGACTATGGCTACACCTTC. This gives the protein CASSQEAGARDYGYTF.

In its sample, this clonotype was seen many times. The rearrangement joins TRBV4-2 to TRBJ1-4; tentative D call: TRBD1 (6 bases). CDR3 length: 16 amino acids. Germline loops: CDR1 LGHNA, CDR2 YNFKEQ. V was pared by 0 bases and J by 5 bases, with 13 bases between. This chain's CDR3 is CASSQDRGGGNEKLFF. DNA for the CDR3: TGTGCCAGCAGCCAAGATCGGGGTGGGGGCAATGAAAAACTGTTTTTT.

This clonotype occurred many times. The V call is TRBV29-1, the J call TRBJ2-1, with TRBD2 identical over 7 bases. With V trimmed by 4 bases and J by 7 bases, 13 bases remained unmatched. Germline V gene sequence: CDR1 SQVTM, CDR2 ANQGSEA. The CDR3 is 15 residues long. CDR3 nucleotides: TGCAGCGTTGTAAATCGGGCGGGGGTCTTAAATGAGCAGTTCTTC. This gives the protein CSVVNRAGVLNEQFF.

This clonotype was seen ten or more times. The gene calls are TRBV28 and TRBJ2-5; D may correspond to TRBD1 or TRBD2 (5 bases each). This CDR3 spans 14 amino acids. Germline assignment: CDR1 MDHEN and CDR2 SYDVKM. Trimming removed 4 bases at V and 0 bases at J, with 9 bases between. This CDR3 is CASSSGPYQETQYF. CDR3 in DNA: TGTGCCAGCAGTTCGGGGCCGTACCAAGAGACCCAGTACTTC.

This clonotype was recorded at least ten times. The V and J genes are TRBV12-3 or TRBV12-4 and TRBJ1-2, with D possibly matching TRBD1 (6 bases). The CDR3 extends over 13 amino acids. Trimming stripped 6 bases from V and 2 bases from J, with 10 bases between. CDR3 region: CASSPTGNYGYTF. The CDR3 DNA reads TGTGCCAGCAGCCCCACAGGGAACTATGGCTACACCTTC.

This clonotype was counted many times. The chain recombines TRBV7-9 with TRBJ1-2; D may be TRBD1 (6 bases). Germline lookup yields CDR1 SEHNR and CDR2 FQNEAQ (reference sequence). CDR3 size: 15 residues. The ends were cut back, 1 base at V and 4 bases at J, with 13 bases in the middle. CDR3 nucleotide sequence: TGTGCCAGCAGCTTAGTACAGGGAGGCGGCTATGGCTACACCTTC. It codes for CASSLVQGGGYGYTF.

This clonotype was counted between two and nine times. The V call is TRBV4-2, the J call TRBJ2-4, with 13 bases aligning to TRBD2. Trimming cost V 4 bases and J 1 base; bases outside gene matches: 7. The CDR3 length is 18 residues. Germline CDR1 LGHNA, CDR2 YNFKEQ. The CDR3 loop reads CASSRGLAGAGAKNIQYF. The CDR3, as DNA: TGTGCCAGCAGCCGAGGACTAGCGGGGGCCGGGGCCAAAAACATTCAGTACTTC.

This clonotype was found many times. The chain has TRBV4-2 and TRBJ2-5; 7 bases agree with TRBD1. Germline-derived CDR1 and CDR2 are LGHNA and YNFKEQ. The CDR3 length is 16 residues. Trimming at V came to 4 bases and at J to 0 bases, leaving 8 bases not matched to a gene. The CDR3 protein is CASSPTPGTDQETQYF. DNA of the CDR3: TGTGCCAGCAGCCCCACGCCCGGGACAGACCAAGAGACCCAGTACTTC.

This clonotype was recorded at least ten times. V is TRBV27 and J is TRBJ2-2; a possible D gene is TRBD2 (5 bases). The CDR3 is 13 amino acids. The V and J ends lost 3 bases and 5 bases respectively, with 7 bases between them. Germline V lookup: CDR1 MNHEY, CDR2 SMNVEV (reference sequence). CDR3 sequence (DNA): TGTGCCAGCAGTTTCGGGGTAACCGGGGAGCTGTTTTTT. Protein sequence: CASSFGVTGELFF.